Following are 17 T cell receptor beta chains from one sample sequenced in a study of blood T cell repertoires in COVID-19. Repertoires were generated with immunoSEQ multiplex PCR, while TCRdb's copy carries only in-frame clones and drops some. Among about 220,000 clones, around 80% were seen once, and the ten largest hold over 12%. The material sequenced was PBMCs or T cells enriched from blood (not recorded which). These receptors were collected from a middle-aged man who had recovered from COVID-19.

The chain recombines TRBV10-1 with TRBJ2-7, with D maybe TRBD2 (5 bases). Germline V gene lookup returns CDR1 WNHNN and CDR2 SYGVQD (reference sequence). The CDR3 sequence is 15 residues long. Trimming cost V 0 bases and J 4 bases, with 13 bases left between them. DNA for the CDR3: TGCGCCAGCAGTGAGTCGCTAGCCCCACCTTACGAGCAGTACTTC. Translation gives CASSESLAPPYEQYF.

The chain carries TRBV5-4 and TRBJ2-5; TRBD2 agrees at 10 bases. Germline-derived CDR1 and CDR2 are SGHNT and YYREEE (reference sequence). This CDR3 is 16 amino acids long. Losses at the gene ends were 3 bases for V and 3 bases for J; bases not matched to a gene: 8. The CDR3 region is CASSSPAGTSEETQYF. The CDR3 bases are TGTGCCAGCAGCTCGCCAGCCGGGACTAGCGAAGAGACCCAGTACTTC.

This sequence joins TRBV11-2 and TRBJ2-5; tentatively, D is TRBD2 (6 bases). V was pared by 2 bases and J by 5 bases, with 9 bases between. The CDR3 covers 13 residues. Germline V gene lookup returns CDR1 SGHAT and CDR2 FQNNGV. CDR3 in amino acids: CASSLNGGETQYF. In DNA form, the CDR3 reads TGTGCCAGCAGCTTAAACGGGGGTGAGACCCAGTACTTC.

A single count supports this clone. The chain links TRBV7-2 to TRBJ2-7; D not certain. Trimming stripped 2 bases from V and 5 bases from J, with 10 bases between. Germline-derived CDR1 and CDR2 are SGHTA and FQGNSA. CDR3 length: 13 amino acids. The chain's CDR3 is CASSLTPADEQYF. CDR3 nucleotide sequence: TGTGCCAGCAGCTTAACCCCGGCGGACGAGCAGTACTTC.

The genes are TRBV10-3 and TRBJ2-1, with TRBD2 identical over 10 bases. The length of the CDR3 is 13 residues. J gave up 8 bases and V 10 bases, and 8 bases lay outside the gene matches. The germline V gene encodes CDR1 ENHRY and CDR2 SYGVKD. CDR3 in DNA: TGTGCCAACGCAGCGGGGGGGTTCGATGAGCAGTTCTTC. This encodes CANAAGGFDEQFF.

This chain joins TRBV7-2 and TRBJ1-6; tentatively, D is TRBD1 (6 bases). Deletions cut 2 bases from V and 10 bases from J, with 18 bases between. This CDR3 is built from 16 residues. Germline loops: CDR1 SGHTA, CDR2 FQGNSA. Written as DNA, the CDR3 is TGTGCCAGCAGCTTATGGGTCAGGGGTCAAGGGTCACCCCTCCACTTT. Its translation is CASSLWVRGQGSPLHF.

The CDR3 region is CASSLEGDYYGYTF. DNA for the CDR3: TGTGCCAGCAGTCTCGAGGGGGATTACTATGGCTACACCTTC. The chain couples TRBV6-5 to TRBJ1-2; TRBD1 is a possible D gene (6 bases). Germline loops: CDR1 MNHEY, CDR2 SVGAGI. The V end lost 5 bases, the J end lost 3 bases, and 13 bases lay between the germline ends. The CDR3 contains 14 residues.

The chain combines TRBV18 with TRBJ2-4, with TRBD1 matching 9 bases. CDR3 length: 16 residues. V shed 3 bases, J shed 9 bases, and the junction held 12 bases outside the gene matches. CDR1 and CDR2 from the germline V gene are KGHSH and LQKENI. CDR3: CASSPPGTGPSGIQYF. The CDR3 coding sequence is TGTGCCAGCTCACCGCCCGGGACAGGGCCGTCCGGCATTCAGTACTTC.

The rearrangement uses TRBV6-5 and TRBJ2-3, with TRBD1 matching 11 bases. V lost 6 bases, J lost 9 bases, and 11 bases stayed unmatched. The germline V gene has CDR1 MNHEY and CDR2 SVGAGI. This CDR3 has 15 residues. CDR3 residues: CASRRTGGRADTQYF. The DNA of the CDR3 is TGTGCCAGCAGGCGGACAGGGGGCCGGGCCGACACGCAGTATTTT.

The chain has TRBV28 and TRBJ1-6; D is uncertain. Germline values: CDR1 MDHEN, CDR2 SYDVKM. V gave up 4 bases and J gave up 9 bases, with 16 bases separating them. The CDR3 runs to 15 residues. The CDR3 DNA follows: TGTGCCAGCAGTTCCTATCAAACCGCAGGTTCACCCCTCCACTTT. Translated, it gives CASSSYQTAGSPLHF. Looking up the rest from reference TRBV28 and TRBJ1-6 gives the full variable domain: DVKVTQSSRYLVKRTGEKVFLECVQDMDHENMFWYRQDPGLGLRLIYFSYDVKMKEKGDIPEGYSVSREKKERFSLILESASTNQTSMYLCASSSYQTAGSPLHFGNGTRLTVT.

The J gene is TRBJ1-2, the V gene TRBV19; perhaps TRBD1 as D (5 bases). The V gene's germline CDR1 is LNHDA and CDR2 SQIVND (reference sequence). The CDR3 loop spans 11 amino acids. With 5 bases removed from V and 7 bases from J, the gap between germline ends came to 8 bases. CDR3 sequence reads: CASSWQGGYTF. The CDR3 coding sequence is TGTGCCAGTAGTTGGCAGGGTGGCTACACCTTC.

The chain recombines TRBV9 with TRBJ2-1; D gene uncertain. The CDR3 spans 12 residues. The germline gives CDR1 SGDLS, CDR2 YYNGEE. V was clipped by 4 bases and J by 7 bases, with 9 bases between them. CDR3 DNA: TGTGCCAGCAGCCCGAACAATAATGAGCAGTTCTTC. Amino acids: CASSPNNNEQFF.

V usage is TRBV2 and J usage is TRBJ2-3, with a possible D match to TRBD2 (5 bases). Trimming stripped 8 bases from V and 4 bases from J, with 13 bases between. CDR3 length: 13 residues. The germline V gene encodes CDR1 SNHLY and CDR2 FYNNEI. The CDR3 spells CASSGGVADTQYF. The CDR3, as DNA: TGTGCCAGCTCCGGAGGAGTGGCAGATACGCAGTATTTT.

This clone was seen a single time. The chain carries TRBV5-3 and TRBJ1-2, with 10 nucleotides matching TRBD1. TRBV5-3 is assigned to the ORF class and has an uncertain function. CDR3 size: 17 residues. After removal of 1 base from V and 0 bases from J, the junction contained 6 bases not matched to a gene. The CDR3 sequence: CARSLYGQGGANYGYTF. The CDR3 region has the DNA TGTGCCAGAAGCTTGTATGGACAGGGGGGAGCTAACTATGGCTACACCTTC.

The chain carries TRBV28 and TRBJ2-7; D possibly corresponds to TRBD2 (6 bases). V lost 4 bases and J lost 2, with 12 bases in between. This CDR3 comprises 14 residues. Germline V gene lookup returns CDR1 MDHEN and CDR2 SYDVKM. This CDR3 reads CASSSGGLTYEQYF. DNA of the CDR3: TGTGCCAGCAGTTCTGGGGGACTCACCTACGAGCAGTACTTC.

This clone is a singleton in its sample. The rearrangement uses TRBV3-1 (or the pseudogene TRBV3-2) and TRBJ1-5, with 8 bases matching TRBD1. The CDR3 runs to 15 residues. The germline V gene has CDR1 LGHDT and CDR2 YNNKEL (reference sequence). The J segment lost 1 base and the V segment lost 1 base, leaving 0 bases of the junction unmatched. The CDR3, as DNA: TGTGCCAGCAGCCAAGGGGACAGGAGCAATCAGCCCCAGCATTTT. Protein sequence: CASSQGDRSNQPQHF.

The chain recombines TRBV11-2 with TRBJ2-5, with D perhaps TRBD2 (6 bases). The CDR3 is 15 residues long. CDR1 is SGHAT, CDR2 FQNNGV, per germline. V was trimmed by 2 bases and J by 4 bases, leaving 14 bases between them. This CDR3 is CASSLSGGVPETQYF. The CDR3 bases are TGTGCCAGCAGCTTATCGGGCGGGGTCCCAGAGACCCAGTACTTC.